This record looks at one T cell receptor beta chain sequence and its context. Between the trimmed V and J ends, which lost 3 bases and 1 base, there was a span of 9 bases. Looked up from germline, CDR1 is MNHEY and CDR2 is SMNVEV (reference sequence). The CDR3 covers 15 residues. The sample comes from a study of blood T cell repertoires in COVID-19. Method: immunoSEQ multiplex PCR; TCRdb's copy keeps in-frame clones and lacks some. The table records a few hundred thousand clones, approximately 88% of them present only once. The clonotype was recovered from a woman between 45 and 60 years old with active or convalescent COVID-19. Sequenced sample: peripheral blood. The chain combines TRBV27 with TRBJ2-2; possible D gene TRBD2, 5 bases. The CDR3 sequence: CASSFGLLNTGELFF. The CDR3 DNA follows: TGTGCCAGCAGTTTCGGACTCTTGAACACCGGGGAGCTGTTTTTT.